The 20 T cell receptor beta chains listed next were all sequenced from one sample in a study of early T cells in non-severe SARS-CoV-2 infection. TCRdb independently ran MiXCR on the 5' RACE reads; one entry per CDR3 protein. Found here are about 53,000 distinct CDR3 sequences, 9.5% to 15% of them singletons; the top ten hold approximately 2.5%. This specimen consisted of whole blood, obtained at baseline. Source of these receptors: an adult who was a healthcare worker with PCR-confirmed SARS-CoV-2 infection or an uninfected control (not recorded which).

In this sample, this clonotype turned up many times. This chain uses TRBV5-1 with TRBJ2-1; 10 nucleotides align to TRBD2. J gave up 4 bases and V 4 bases, and 8 bases lay outside the gene matches. Germline V gene data show CDR1 as SGHRS and CDR2 as YFSETQ. There are 16 residues in the CDR3. This chain's CDR3 is CASSPRTSGQYNEQFF. The CDR3 DNA reads as TGCGCCAGCAGCCCAAGGACTAGCGGACAATACAATGAGCAGTTCTTC.

In this sample, this clonotype turned up many times. The chain links TRBV20-1 to TRBJ2-3; TRBD2 might be the D (6 bases). The CDR3 has 14 amino acids. V lost 0 bases, J lost 6 bases, and 13 bases lay in between. The germline CDR1 and CDR2 sequences are DFQATT and SNEGSKA (reference sequence). CDR3 coding DNA: TGCAGTGCTAGAGAAAGGACCGGAGGGGATACGCAGTATTTT. Amino acids: CSARERTGGDTQYF.

This clonotype was counted a few times. The V call is TRBV7-8, the J call TRBJ2-5; possibly TRBD1 for D (6 bases). V lost 8 bases and J lost 5, with 18 bases in between. The germline V gene has CDR1 SGHVS and CDR2 FQNEAQ. The CDR3 is 14 residues long. Written as DNA, the CDR3 is TGTGCCAGCCGCCGGGTGGGGGCTGGTGAGACCCAGTACTTC. Residues: CASRRVGAGETQYF.

This clonotype was counted only a few times. The rearrangement uses TRBV7-6 and TRBJ2-1; possibly TRBD2 for D (5 bases). CDR1 is SGHVS and CDR2 is FNYEAQ in the germline V gene. This CDR3 comprises 13 residues. Trimming left V 8 bases short and J 8 bases short, with 16 bases between. The DNA for the CDR3 is TGTGCCAGCGTTGAGGGCGCGGGCTATGAGCAGTTCTTC. Translating it yields CASVEGAGYEQFF.

In its sample, this clonotype was seen many times. This chain connects TRBV7-2 to TRBJ2-7; 9 positions match TRBD1. The CDR3 spans 14 residues. Germline CDR1 reads SGHTA; CDR2 reads FQGNSA. Losses at the gene ends were 3 bases for V and 4 bases for J; bases not matched to a gene: 4. CDR3 sequence (DNA): TGTGCCAGCAGCTTGCAACAGGGGGCTTACGAGCAGTACTTC. Protein sequence: CASSLQQGAYEQYF.

The chain links TRBV21-1 to TRBJ1-5; TRBD1 is taken as the D call from the table, unchecked against the DNA. TRBV21-1 is a documented pseudogene. The CDR3 sequence is 14 residues long. CDR3 loop: CASSKTPESQPQHF. DNA for the CDR3: TGTGCCAGCAGCAAAACCCCCGAGAGTCAGCCCCAGCATTTT.

This clonotype was seen only a few times. This chain links TRBV20-1 with TRBJ2-5; TRBD1 matches 7 bases. Trimming removed 0 bases from V and 3 bases from J; junction bases left unmatched: 4. This CDR3 has 14 amino acids. Looked up from germline, CDR1 is DFQATT and CDR2 is SNEGSKA (reference sequence). This chain's CDR3 is CSARDLGTEETQYF. CDR3 nucleotide sequence: TGCAGTGCTAGAGATCTGGGGACAGAAGAGACCCAGTACTTC.

This clonotype has just a few counts. The rearrangement joins TRBV11-2 to TRBJ2-7, with D possibly TRBD1 on 5 matching bases. V dropped 5 bases and J dropped 10 bases, with 15 bases sitting between them. The CDR3 consists of 12 residues. Germline V gene lookup returns CDR1 SGHAT and CDR2 FQNNGV. The CDR3 nucleotides are TGTGCCAGCAGCCCAAACCAAAGGACACAGTACTTC. Translated: CASSPNQRTQYF.

This clonotype was detected a few times. V is TRBV20-1 and J is TRBJ2-5; D assignment may be TRBD1 or TRBD2 (5 bases each). There are 15 residues in the CDR3. The germline V gene has CDR1 DFQATT and CDR2 SNEGSKA (reference sequence). V lost 3 bases to trimming and J lost 4 bases, with 18 bases between them. In DNA, the CDR3 is TGCAGTGCTAGGCCCGGACAATTTGAGGGAGAGACCCAGTACTTC. It encodes CSARPGQFEGETQYF.

The V call is TRBV6-5, the J call TRBJ2-5, with D perhaps given as TRBD1 or TRBD2 (5 bases each). Trimming removed 4 bases at V and 5 bases at J, with 14 bases between. CDR1 and CDR2 from the germline V gene are MNHEY and SVGAGI. CDR3 length equals 14 residues. In DNA, the CDR3 is TGTGCCAGCAGTTTGGGACGCCGCGAGGAGACCCAGTACTTC. Residues: CASSLGRREETQYF.

Details on this clonotype: One end of the junction fails to match germline, which may point to a read error. The chain uses TRBV18 and TRBJ2-5; D remains unclear. The germline V gene has CDR1 KGHSH and CDR2 LQKENI. The CDR3 is 14 residues long. The CDR3 region has the DNA TGTGCCAGCTCACCAAGGCCAGTTGAAGAAACCCAGTACTTC. Its protein is CASSPRPVEETQYF.

This clonotype is labeled as medium-sized (0.01 to 0.1%). This sequence joins TRBV13 and TRBJ2-7; D not certain. Germline values: CDR1 PRHDT, CDR2 FYEKMQ (reference sequence). The CDR3 is 12 residues long. Trimming removed 2 bases at V and 5 bases at J, with 7 bases between. The CDR3 region has the DNA TGTGCCAGCAGCTTAATTCCAAACGAGCAGTACTTC. This gives the protein CASSLIPNEQYF. The variable domain in full, with the rest retrieved from reference TRBV13 and TRBJ2-7, is AAGVIQSPRHLIKEKRETATLKCYPIPRHDTVYWYQQGPGQDPQFLISFYEKMQSDKGSIPDRFSAQQFSDYHSELNMSSLELGDSALYFCASSLIPNEQYFGPGTRLTVT.

The rearrangement joins TRBV2 to TRBJ1-6; D gene unclear. CDR1 and CDR2 from the germline V gene are SNHLY and FYNNEI. There are 16 residues in the CDR3. V lost 4 bases, J lost 0 bases, and 10 bases lay in between. CDR3 protein: CASSARWSSYNSPLHF. CDR3 nucleotides: TGTGCCAGCAGTGCCCGCTGGAGCTCCTATAATTCACCCCTCCACTTT.

This clonotype is medium-sized by share. This sequence joins TRBV7-9 and TRBJ2-5; D gene uncertain. Per germline, CDR1 SEHNR and CDR2 FQNEAQ (reference sequence). V was cut by 5 bases and J by 5 bases, with 6 bases left in between. The CDR3 spans 11 residues. The CDR3 DNA follows: TGTGCCAGCAGCGCCCTGGAGACCCAGTACTTC. Translating gives CASSALETQYF. The full variable domain, with the rest looked up from reference TRBV7-9 and TRBJ2-5, is DTGVSQNPRHKITKRGQNVTFRCDPISEHNRLYWYRQTLGQGPEFLTYFQNEAQLEKSRLLSDRFSAERPKGSFSTLEIQRTEQGDSAMYLCASSALETQYFGPGTRLLVL.

The chain uses TRBV5-1 and TRBJ2-7, with 7 bases aligning to TRBD2. The V segment lost 2 bases and the J segment 5 bases; nucleotides outside the gene matches: 7. The germline V gene has CDR1 SGHRS and CDR2 YFSETQ. The CDR3 runs 14 residues. The CDR3 DNA follows: TGCGCCAGCAGCTTCGGCGGGAGCAACGACGAGCAGTACTTC. Translation: CASSFGGSNDEQYF.

This clonotype occurred once. The chain is built from TRBV18 and TRBJ2-3, with no clear D. The CDR3 covers 14 residues. CDR1 is KGHSH and CDR2 is LQKENI in the germline V gene. Trimming cost V 1 base and J 6 bases, with 11 bases left between them. The CDR3 loop reads CASSPQGLGDTQYF. The CDR3 DNA reads as TGTGCCAGCTCACCACAGGGTCTGGGGGATACGCAGTATTTT.

At least ten counts were recorded for this clonotype. This chain links TRBV2 with TRBJ2-1; 8 bases are a match to TRBD2. V shed 4 bases, J shed 6 bases, and the junction held 8 bases outside the gene matches. The CDR3 sequence is 15 residues long. Germline V gene lookup returns CDR1 SNHLY and CDR2 FYNNEI. The CDR3 region is CASSVSAGAFNEQFF. For the CDR3, the DNA is TGTGCCAGCAGTGTTTCAGCGGGAGCTTTCAATGAGCAGTTCTTC. The whole variable domain, remainder taken from reference TRBV2 and TRBJ2-1, is EPEVTQTPSHQVTQMGQEVILRCVPISNHLYFYWYRQILGQKVEFLVSFYNNEISEKSEIFDDQFSVERPDGSNFTLKIRSTKLEDSAMYFCASSVSAGAFNEQFFGPGTRLTVL.

This chain uses TRBV28 with TRBJ1-2; weak D call: TRBD1 (6 bases). There are 15 residues in the CDR3. Germline-derived CDR1 and CDR2 are MDHEN and SYDVKM. The V gene lost 1 base and the J gene lost 8 bases, with 17 bases spanning the gap. The DNA of the CDR3 is TGTGCCAGCAGTTTATCCGCCGCAGGGGCGCCGGGCTACACCTTC. It codes for CASSLSAAGAPGYTF.

This clonotype was seen more than once but under ten times. The chain has TRBV25-1 and TRBJ2-4, with 8 positions matching TRBD1. The CDR3 is made up of 15 amino acids. The germline V gene has CDR1 MGHDK and CDR2 SYGVNS. After removal of 3 bases from V and 0 bases from J, the junction contained 1 base not matched to a gene. The CDR3 DNA sequence: TGTGCCAGCAGTGACAGGGGGCTAGCCAAAAACATTCAGTACTTC. Residues: CASSDRGLAKNIQYF.

This clonotype was recorded a few times. V usage is TRBV5-1 and J usage is TRBJ2-3; TRBD2 matches at 9 bases. Germline V gives CDR1 SGHRS, CDR2 YFSETQ. The CDR3 length is 17 residues. Trimming removed 0 bases from V and 5 bases from J; junction bases left unmatched: 10. CDR3 residues: CASSLANSGRRGDTQYF. CDR3 DNA sequence: TGCGCCAGCAGCTTGGCCAATAGCGGGAGACGGGGAGATACGCAGTATTTT. The full variable domain, rest sourced from reference TRBV5-1 and TRBJ2-3, is KAGVTQTPRYLIKTRGQQVTLSCSPISGHRSVSWYQQTPGQGLQFLFEYFSETQRNKGNFPGRFSGRQFSNSRSEMNVSTLELGDSALYLCASSLANSGRRGDTQYFGPGTRLTVL.